A selection of T cell receptor beta chains follows, all from one sample in a study of Tregs in tolerant kidney transplant recipients. The table came from immunoSEQ multiplex PCR; TCRdb's copy has only in-frame clones and leaves some out. The sample yields about 50,000 clones, about nine tenths seen once. The sample here was CD8+ T cells from blood (PBMCs), taken 12 months after the transplant. These receptors all come from a human patient who received a combined kidney and bone marrow transplant. Certain T cells may be donor cells from the graft. CDR3s include the opening cysteine and the closing phenylalanine or tryptophan. Fields, in order: D gene, clone size, V gene, CDR3 length, J gene, CDR3 protein, CDR3 DNA. D genes are given only for firm matches. Size tells how often a clone was seen (once, few, many) or the class of an expanded clone, and some rows leave it out.

d_call: NA; clone_size: NA; v_call: TRBV14; cdr3_length: 15; j_call: TRBJ2-3; cdr3_aa: CASSPRVRYTDTQYF; cdr3_nt: TGTGCCAGCAGCCCCCGCGTCAGGTACACAGATACGCAGTATTTT
d_call: TRBD1; clone_size: NA; v_call: TRBV25-1; cdr3_length: 18; j_call: TRBJ1-6; cdr3_aa: CATSPGQGLSSYNSPLHF; cdr3_nt: TGTGCTACATCACCGGGACAGGGTTTAAGCTCCTATAATTCACCCCTCCACTTT
d_call: NA; clone_size: NA; v_call: TRBV18; cdr3_length: 15; j_call: TRBJ2-3; cdr3_aa: CASSPRQLRTDTQYF; cdr3_nt: TGTGCCAGCTCACCACGACAACTCCGCACAGATACGCAGTATTTT
d_call: TRBD1; clone_size: NA; v_call: TRBV5-5; cdr3_length: 12; j_call: TRBJ1-2; cdr3_aa: CASSFDRDGYTF; cdr3_nt: TGTGCCAGCAGCTTTGACAGGGATGGCTACACCTTC
d_call: TRBD2; clone_size: NA; v_call: TRBV11-3; cdr3_length: 17; j_call: TRBJ2-1; cdr3_aa: CASSFAGTSGRGQGQFF; cdr3_nt: TGTGCCAGCAGCTTTGCCGGGACTAGCGGGAGGGGGCAGGGGCAGTTCTTC
d_call: NA; clone_size: NA; v_call: TRBV6-1; cdr3_length: 16; j_call: TRBJ2-3; cdr3_aa: CASSEWIGASTDTQYF; cdr3_nt: TGTGCCAGCAGTGAATGGATAGGGGCTAGCACAGATACGCAGTATTTT
d_call: TRBD2; clone_size: NA; v_call: TRBV14; cdr3_length: 17; j_call: TRBJ2-7; cdr3_aa: CASSPSKGLAGSYEQYF; cdr3_nt: TGTGCCAGCAGCCCCTCGAAAGGCCTAGCGGGGTCCTACGAGCAGTACTTC
d_call: TRBD2; clone_size: once; v_call: TRBV5-1; cdr3_length: 14; j_call: TRBJ2-3; cdr3_aa: CASSPGGDTDTQYF; cdr3_nt: TGCGCCAGCAGCCCGGGGGGGGACACAGATACGCAGTATTTT
d_call: NA; clone_size: NA; v_call: TRBV5-4; cdr3_length: 16; j_call: TRBJ2-3; cdr3_aa: CASSLASGYPTDTQYF; cdr3_nt: TGTGCCAGCAGCTTAGCCAGCGGGTATCCCACAGATACGCAGTATTTT
d_call: TRBD1; clone_size: NA; v_call: TRBV9; cdr3_length: 17; j_call: TRBJ1-2; cdr3_aa: CASSPTGTGVFGGGYTF; cdr3_nt: TGTGCCAGCAGCCCTACAGGGACAGGGGTTTTCGGAGGTGGCTACACCTTC
d_call: TRBD1; clone_size: NA; v_call: TRBV11-2; cdr3_length: 14; j_call: TRBJ1-1; cdr3_aa: CASSRRTGEIEAFF; cdr3_nt: TGTGCCAGCAGCCGCCGGACAGGGGAAATTGAAGCTTTCTTT
d_call: TRBD1; clone_size: NA; v_call: TRBV18; cdr3_length: 15; j_call: TRBJ1-6; cdr3_aa: CASSPGQVYNSPLHF; cdr3_nt: TGTGCCAGCTCACCAGGACAGGTCTATAATTCACCCCTCCACTTT
d_call: TRBD1; clone_size: NA; v_call: TRBV5-4; cdr3_length: 14; j_call: TRBJ2-3; cdr3_aa: CASRVAGGVDTQYF; cdr3_nt: TGTGCCAGCAGAGTGGCAGGGGGCGTAGATACGCAGTATTTT
d_call: NA; clone_size: once; v_call: TRBV1; cdr3_length: 18; j_call: TRBJ2-1; cdr3_aa: CTSSHLKLAGPQVNEQFF; cdr3_nt: TGCACCAGCAGCCACTTAAAACTAGCGGGACCACAGGTAAATGAGCAGTTCTTC
d_call: TRBD1; clone_size: NA; v_call: TRBV2; cdr3_length: 15; j_call: TRBJ1-5; cdr3_aa: CASTNDRAGNQPQHF; cdr3_nt: TGTGCCAGCACCAACGACAGGGCTGGGAATCAGCCCCAGCATTTT
d_call: TRBD1; clone_size: NA; v_call: TRBV7-6; cdr3_length: 14; j_call: TRBJ1-2; cdr3_aa: CASSPGTANYGYTF; cdr3_nt: TGTGCCAGCAGCCCCGGGACAGCTAACTATGGCTACACCTTC
d_call: TRBD2; clone_size: NA; v_call: TRBV7-3; cdr3_length: 18; j_call: TRBJ2-1; cdr3_aa: CASKYDVLTSGGGNEQFF; cdr3_nt: TGTGCCAGCAAGTACGACGTTCTCACTAGCGGGGGCGGGAATGAGCAGTTCTTC
d_call: TRBD2; clone_size: NA; v_call: TRBV9; cdr3_length: 15; j_call: TRBJ2-7; cdr3_aa: CASSGSGGAPGEQYF; cdr3_nt: TGTGCCAGCAGCGGTAGCGGGGGGGCCCCTGGTGAGCAGTACTTC
d_call: TRBD2; clone_size: NA; v_call: TRBV5-6; cdr3_length: 16; j_call: TRBJ2-1; cdr3_aa: CASSFGLADYNNEQFF; cdr3_nt: TGTGCCAGCAGCTTCGGACTAGCGGATTATAACAATGAGCAGTTCTTC
d_call: NA; clone_size: NA; v_call: TRBV13; cdr3_length: 15; j_call: TRBJ2-4; cdr3_aa: CASSSGLIAKNIQYF; cdr3_nt: TGTGCCAGCAGCTCGGGACTTATAGCCAAAAACATTCAGTACTTC
d_call: TRBD1; clone_size: NA; v_call: TRBV9; cdr3_length: 14; j_call: TRBJ2-5; cdr3_aa: CASSVNRGQETQYF; cdr3_nt: TGTGCCAGCAGCGTGAACAGGGGCCAAGAGACCCAGTACTTC
d_call: TRBD2; clone_size: NA; v_call: TRBV27; cdr3_length: 14; j_call: TRBJ2-1; cdr3_aa: CASSPTSGGNEQFF; cdr3_nt: TGTGCCAGCAGCCCGACTAGCGGGGGAAATGAGCAGTTCTTC
d_call: TRBD2; clone_size: NA; v_call: TRBV5-1; cdr3_length: 18; j_call: TRBJ2-2; cdr3_aa: CASTQGPGTSGITGELFF; cdr3_nt: TGCGCCAGCACCCAGGGCCCCGGGACTAGCGGGATTACCGGGGAGCTGTTTTTT
d_call: TRBD1; clone_size: NA; v_call: TRBV4-3; cdr3_length: 17; j_call: TRBJ2-2; cdr3_aa: CASSQDWGQDLTGELFF; cdr3_nt: TGCGCCAGCAGCCAAGACTGGGGACAGGACCTCACCGGGGAGCTGTTTTTT
d_call: TRBD2; clone_size: NA; v_call: TRBV5-6; cdr3_length: 16; j_call: TRBJ2-1; cdr3_aa: CASSLEASGGWNEQFF; cdr3_nt: TGTGCCAGCAGCTTGGAGGCTAGCGGAGGGTGGAATGAGCAGTTCTTC
d_call: NA; clone_size: NA; v_call: TRBV7-2; cdr3_length: 12; j_call: TRBJ1-1; cdr3_aa: CASSLGQRKAFF; cdr3_nt: TGTGCCAGCAGCTTAGGACAGAGAAAAGCTTTCTTT
d_call: TRBD2; clone_size: NA; v_call: TRBV7-9; cdr3_length: 15; j_call: TRBJ2-1; cdr3_aa: CASSPRLARNNEQFF; cdr3_nt: TGTGCCAGCAGCCCCCGACTAGCGAGAAACAATGAGCAGTTCTTC
d_call: NA; clone_size: NA; v_call: TRBV7-9; cdr3_length: 15; j_call: TRBJ2-2; cdr3_aa: CASSSASPNTGELFF; cdr3_nt: TGTGCCAGCAGCTCCGCCAGTCCAAACACCGGGGAGCTGTTTTTT
d_call: NA; clone_size: NA; v_call: TRBV5-6; cdr3_length: 14; j_call: TRBJ1-2; cdr3_aa: CASSFGLGGHGYTF; cdr3_nt: TGTGCCAGCAGCTTCGGCCTGGGAGGGCATGGCTACACCTTC
d_call: NA; clone_size: few; v_call: TRBV15; cdr3_length: 14; j_call: TRBJ1-4; cdr3_aa: CATSRGRENEKLFF; cdr3_nt: TGTGCCACCAGCAGGGGCAGGGAAAATGAAAAACTGTTTTTT
d_call: NA; clone_size: NA; v_call: TRBV14; cdr3_length: 14; j_call: TRBJ2-7; cdr3_aa: CASSQEMSSYEQYF; cdr3_nt: TGTGCCAGCAGCCAAGAGATGAGCTCCTACGAGCAGTACTTC
d_call: NA; clone_size: NA; v_call: TRBV19; cdr3_length: 18; j_call: TRBJ2-1; cdr3_aa: CASSITGVLRLSYNEQFF; cdr3_nt: TGTGCCAGTAGTATTACAGGCGTTCTCCGCCTCTCCTACAATGAGCAGTTCTTC
d_call: NA; clone_size: NA; v_call: TRBV5-6; cdr3_length: 16; j_call: TRBJ2-2; cdr3_aa: CASSTLLGVNTGELFF; cdr3_nt: TGTGCCAGCAGTACCTTGCTAGGGGTGAACACCGGGGAGCTGTTTTTT
d_call: TRBD2; clone_size: NA; v_call: TRBV11-2; cdr3_length: 14; j_call: TRBJ2-1; cdr3_aa: CASSFSGGYNEQFF; cdr3_nt: TGTGCCAGCAGCTTTAGCGGGGGGTACAATGAGCAGTTCTTC
d_call: TRBD1; clone_size: NA; v_call: TRBV4-3; cdr3_length: 15; j_call: TRBJ1-3; cdr3_aa: CASSQGTGDGNTIYF; cdr3_nt: TGCGCCAGCAGCCAAGGGACAGGGGACGGAAACACCATATATTTT
d_call: NA; clone_size: NA; v_call: TRBV12-5; cdr3_length: 15; j_call: TRBJ1-2; cdr3_aa: CASGVPLRRNYGYTF; cdr3_nt: TGTGCTAGTGGTGTCCCGCTAAGGAGGAACTATGGCTACACCTTC
d_call: NA; clone_size: NA; v_call: TRBV7-2; cdr3_length: 12; j_call: TRBJ2-7; cdr3_aa: CASSSWRDEQYF; cdr3_nt: TGTGCCAGCAGCTCATGGAGGGACGAGCAGTACTTC
d_call: NA; clone_size: NA; v_call: TRBV27; cdr3_length: 15; j_call: TRBJ2-3; cdr3_aa: CASRLARSSTDTQYF; cdr3_nt: TGTGCCAGCCGTCTTGCGCGTTCTAGCACAGATACGCAGTATTTT
d_call: TRBD1; clone_size: NA; v_call: TRBV7-9; cdr3_length: 14; j_call: TRBJ1-2; cdr3_aa: CASSTRQGVYGYTF; cdr3_nt: TGTGCCAGCAGCACCCGACAGGGGGTTTATGGCTACACCTTC
d_call: TRBD1; clone_size: NA; v_call: TRBV19; cdr3_length: 11; j_call: TRBJ1-1; cdr3_aa: CASRGGPEAFF; cdr3_nt: TGTGCCAGTAGAGGGGGCCCTGAAGCTTTCTTT
d_call: NA; clone_size: NA; v_call: TRBV28; cdr3_length: 14; j_call: TRBJ1-2; cdr3_aa: CASSEGSIIYGYTF; cdr3_nt: TGTGCCAGTTCTGAGGGATCGATAATCTATGGCTACACCTTC
d_call: NA; clone_size: NA; v_call: TRBV5-1; cdr3_length: 15; j_call: TRBJ2-3; cdr3_aa: CASSLAPGVPDTQYF; cdr3_nt: TGCGCCAGCAGCTTGGCCCCGGGGGTCCCAGATACGCAGTATTTT
d_call: NA; clone_size: NA; v_call: TRBV7-9; cdr3_length: 12; j_call: TRBJ1-4; cdr3_aa: CASSRGGEKLFF; cdr3_nt: TGTGCCAGCAGCCGAGGGGGTGAAAAACTGTTTTTT
d_call: TRBD1; clone_size: NA; v_call: TRBV7-3; cdr3_length: 17; j_call: TRBJ1-1; cdr3_aa: CASSLVGQGAMNTEAFF; cdr3_nt: TGTGCCAGCAGCTTAGTGGGACAGGGGGCCATGAACACTGAAGCTTTCTTT
d_call: TRBD2; clone_size: NA; v_call: TRBV5-4; cdr3_length: 17; j_call: TRBJ2-5; cdr3_aa: CASSSAPSGRPVETQYF; cdr3_nt: TGTGCCAGCAGCTCGGCCCCCAGCGGGAGGCCCGTAGAGACCCAGTACTTC
d_call: NA; clone_size: NA; v_call: TRBV2; cdr3_length: 14; j_call: TRBJ2-4; cdr3_aa: CASMPLLAKNIQYF; cdr3_nt: TGTGCCAGCATGCCCCTATTAGCCAAAAACATTCAGTACTTC
d_call: TRBD1; clone_size: NA; v_call: TRBV5-1; cdr3_length: 15; j_call: TRBJ2-1; cdr3_aa: CASNPDRGFYNEQFF; cdr3_nt: TGCGCCAGCAATCCGGACAGGGGGTTCTACAATGAGCAGTTCTTC
d_call: NA; clone_size: NA; v_call: TRBV5-1; cdr3_length: 11; j_call: TRBJ2-7; cdr3_aa: CASSLEGEQYF; cdr3_nt: TGCGCCAGCAGCTTGGAGGGGGAGCAGTACTTC
d_call: NA; clone_size: NA; v_call: TRBV9; cdr3_length: 12; j_call: TRBJ1-6; cdr3_aa: CASSVGGRPLHF; cdr3_nt: TGTGCCAGCAGCGTAGGCGGGCGCCCTCTCCACTTT
d_call: NA; clone_size: once; v_call: TRBV29-1; cdr3_length: 12; j_call: TRBJ2-7; cdr3_aa: CSVYTEVYEQYF; cdr3_nt: TGCAGCGTGTACACGGAGGTCTACGAGCAGTACTTC
d_call: NA; clone_size: once; v_call: TRBV27; cdr3_length: 14; j_call: TRBJ1-2; cdr3_aa: CASSILQGGGGYTF; cdr3_nt: TGTGCCAGCAGTATACTCCAAGGGGGGGGTGGCTACACCTTC
d_call: NA; clone_size: NA; v_call: TRBV4-1; cdr3_length: 14; j_call: TRBJ2-1; cdr3_aa: CASSQDNSRDEQFF; cdr3_nt: TGCGCCAGCAGCCAAGACAACTCGAGGGATGAGCAGTTCTTC
d_call: NA; clone_size: NA; v_call: TRBV5-6; cdr3_length: 12; j_call: TRBJ2-7; cdr3_aa: CASSSYRDEQYF; cdr3_nt: TGTGCCAGCAGCTCGTACAGGGACGAGCAGTACTTC